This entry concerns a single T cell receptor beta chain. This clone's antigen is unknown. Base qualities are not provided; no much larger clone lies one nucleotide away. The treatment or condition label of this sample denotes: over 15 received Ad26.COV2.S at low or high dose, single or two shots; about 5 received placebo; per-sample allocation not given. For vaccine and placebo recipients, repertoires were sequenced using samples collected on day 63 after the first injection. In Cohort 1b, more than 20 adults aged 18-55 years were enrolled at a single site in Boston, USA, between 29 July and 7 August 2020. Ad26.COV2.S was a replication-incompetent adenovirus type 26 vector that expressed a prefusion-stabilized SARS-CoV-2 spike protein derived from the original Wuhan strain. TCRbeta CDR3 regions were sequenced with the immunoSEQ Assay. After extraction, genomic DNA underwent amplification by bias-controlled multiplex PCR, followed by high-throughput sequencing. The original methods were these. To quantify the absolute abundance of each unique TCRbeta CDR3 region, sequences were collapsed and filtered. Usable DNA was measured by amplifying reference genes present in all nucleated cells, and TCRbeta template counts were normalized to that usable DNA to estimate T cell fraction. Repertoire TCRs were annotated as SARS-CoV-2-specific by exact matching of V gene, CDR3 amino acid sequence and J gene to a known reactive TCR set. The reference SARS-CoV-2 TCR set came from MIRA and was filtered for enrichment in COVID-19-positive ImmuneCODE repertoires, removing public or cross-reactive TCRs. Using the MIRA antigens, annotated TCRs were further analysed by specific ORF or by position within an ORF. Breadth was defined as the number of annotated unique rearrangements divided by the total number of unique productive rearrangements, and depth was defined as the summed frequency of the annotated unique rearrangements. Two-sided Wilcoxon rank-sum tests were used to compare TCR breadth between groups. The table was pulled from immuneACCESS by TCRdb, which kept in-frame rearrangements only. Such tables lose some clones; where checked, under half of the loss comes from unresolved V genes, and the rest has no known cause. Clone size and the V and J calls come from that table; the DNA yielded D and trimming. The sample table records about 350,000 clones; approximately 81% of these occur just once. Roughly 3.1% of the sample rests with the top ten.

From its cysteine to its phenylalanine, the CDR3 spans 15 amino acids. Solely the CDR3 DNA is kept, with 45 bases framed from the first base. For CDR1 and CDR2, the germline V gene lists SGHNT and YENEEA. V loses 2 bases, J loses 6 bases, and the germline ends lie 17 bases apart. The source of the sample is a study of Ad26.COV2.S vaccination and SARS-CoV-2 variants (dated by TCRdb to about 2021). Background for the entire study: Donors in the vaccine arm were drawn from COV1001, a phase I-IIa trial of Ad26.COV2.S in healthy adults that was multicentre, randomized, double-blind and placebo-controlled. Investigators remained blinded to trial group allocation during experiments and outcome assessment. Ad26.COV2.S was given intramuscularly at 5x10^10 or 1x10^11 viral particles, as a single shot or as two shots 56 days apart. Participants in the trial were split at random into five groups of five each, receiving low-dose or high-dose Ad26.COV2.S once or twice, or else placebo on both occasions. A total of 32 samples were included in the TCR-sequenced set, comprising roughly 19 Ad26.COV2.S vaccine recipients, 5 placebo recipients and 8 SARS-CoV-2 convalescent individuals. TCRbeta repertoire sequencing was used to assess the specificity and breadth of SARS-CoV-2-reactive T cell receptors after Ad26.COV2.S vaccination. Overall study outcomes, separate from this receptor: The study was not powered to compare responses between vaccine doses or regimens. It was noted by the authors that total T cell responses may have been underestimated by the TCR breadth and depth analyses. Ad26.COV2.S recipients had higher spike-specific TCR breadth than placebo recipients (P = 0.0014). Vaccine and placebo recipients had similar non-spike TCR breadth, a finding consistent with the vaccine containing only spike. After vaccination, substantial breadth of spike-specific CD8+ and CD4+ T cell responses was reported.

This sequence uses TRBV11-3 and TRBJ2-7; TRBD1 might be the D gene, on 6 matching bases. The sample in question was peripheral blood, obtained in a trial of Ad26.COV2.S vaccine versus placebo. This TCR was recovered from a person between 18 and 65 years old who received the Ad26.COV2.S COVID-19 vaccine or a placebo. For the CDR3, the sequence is CASSLKYGGWGEQYF. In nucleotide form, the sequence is TGTGCCAGCAGCTTAAAGTATGGGGGCTGGGGCGAGCAGTACTTC. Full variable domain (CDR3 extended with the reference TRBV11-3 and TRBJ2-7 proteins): EAGVVQSPRYKIIEKKQPVAFWCNPISGHNTLYWYLQNLGQGPELLIRYENEEAVDDSQLPKDRFSAERLKGVDSTLKIQPAELGDSAVYLCASSLKYGGWGEQYFGPGTRLTVT.